This TCR beta chain was sequenced in a study of beta chain features in type 1 diabetes. Study-level information: No age, gender or cell yield differences were seen between patients and healthy donors. Overall study results and limits: There was a moderate but significant shortening of TCRB CDR3s in all four CD4+ subsets of Type 1 diabetes patients. In the patient group, naive, central memory and Treg TCRB repertoires seemed more alike than in the healthy donor group.

V trimming: 4 bases; J trimming: 11 bases; junction bases outside the gene matches: 5. This CDR3 is 12 amino acids long. Germline lookup yields CDR1 LNHDA and CDR2 SQIVND (reference sequence). This clone was seen only a few times. What it binds is unknown. Isolation of CD4+ naive, central memory, regulatory and stem cell-like memory cells was achieved by sorting via CD45RO/CCR7/CD25/CD127/CD95/CD27. The entirety of the isolated RNA underwent reverse transcription, so expressed TCRB transcripts were sequenced. Some 3.3 million reads was the average for naive, central memory and regulatory T cell samples. Measured with immunoSEQ multiplex PCR; TCRdb has only the in-frame clones, and not every one. The sample contains roughly 160,000 clones, roughly 8% of which appear only once.

This chain connects TRBV19 to TRBJ2-4; the match to TRBD1 covers 7 bases. Sequences were obtained from central memory CD4+ T cells from blood. The receptor was derived from a man aged 18 to 29 with type 1 diabetes. CDR3 protein: CASSSQGVFQYF. CDR3 nucleotides: TGTGCCAGTAGTAGTCAGGGGGTGTTTCAGTACTTC.